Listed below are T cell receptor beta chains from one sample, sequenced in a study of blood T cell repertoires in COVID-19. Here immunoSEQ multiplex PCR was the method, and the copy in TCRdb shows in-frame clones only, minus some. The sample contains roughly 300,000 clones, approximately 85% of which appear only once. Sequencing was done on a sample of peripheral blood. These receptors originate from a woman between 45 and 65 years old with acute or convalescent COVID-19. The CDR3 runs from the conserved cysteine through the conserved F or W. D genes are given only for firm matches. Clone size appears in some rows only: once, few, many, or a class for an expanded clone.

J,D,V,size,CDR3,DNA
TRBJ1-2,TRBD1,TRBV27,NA,CASSPRKGADYGYTF,TGTGCCAGCAGTCCCCGTAAGGGGGCGGACTATGGCTACACCTTC
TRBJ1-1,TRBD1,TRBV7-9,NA,CASSPRGRDTIMNTEAFF,TGTGCCAGCAGCCCAAGGGGGCGGGACACTATCATGAACACTGAAGCTTTCTTT
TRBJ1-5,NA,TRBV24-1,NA,CATSDGYSNQPQHF,TGTGCCACCAGTGACGGTTATAGCAATCAGCCCCAGCATTTT
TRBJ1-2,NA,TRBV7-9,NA,CASSSGARGYGYTF,TGTGCCAGCAGCAGCGGGGCTCGGGGTTATGGCTACACCTTC
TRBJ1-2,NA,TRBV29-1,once,CSVEGRAYYGYTF,TGCAGCGTTGAGGGCAGGGCGTACTATGGCTACACCTTC
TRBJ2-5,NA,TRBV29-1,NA,CSVELAGQETQYF,TGCAGCGTTGAACTAGCCGGCCAAGAGACCCAGTACTTC
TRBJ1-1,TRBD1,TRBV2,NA,CASSGQGTEAFF,TGTGCCAGCAGTGGACAGGGAACTGAAGCTTTCTTT
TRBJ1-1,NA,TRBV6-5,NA,CASSHSGVIFF,TGTGCCAGCAGTCACTCCGGTGTCATTTTCTTT
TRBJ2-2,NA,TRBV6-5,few,CASSTGKSLRELFF,TGTGCCAGCAGTACAGGGAAGTCACTACGGGAGCTGTTTTTT
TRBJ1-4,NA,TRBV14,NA,CASSRGVGEELFF,TGTGCCAGCAGCCGGGGAGTTGGGGAGGAACTGTTTTTT
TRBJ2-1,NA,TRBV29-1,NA,CSGYRENNEQFF,TGCAGCGGCTACAGGGAAAACAATGAGCAGTTCTTC
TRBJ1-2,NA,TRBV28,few,CASSALQGNYGYTF,TGTGCCAGCAGTGCCTTACAGGGCAACTATGGCTACACCTTC
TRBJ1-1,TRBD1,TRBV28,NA,CASSNRGGATTEAFF,TGTGCCAGCAGTAACAGGGGCGGTGCGACCACTGAAGCTTTCTTT
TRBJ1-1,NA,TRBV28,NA,CASRPSQRGAFF,TGTGCCAGCAGACCTTCACAACGGGGAGCTTTCTTT
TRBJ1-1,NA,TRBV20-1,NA,CSARRDLAAFF,TGCAGTGCGAGACGGGACTTAGCGGCTTTCTTT
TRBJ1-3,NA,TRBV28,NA,CASSRSGNTIYF,TGTGCCAGCAGTAGGAGTGGAAACACCATATATTTT
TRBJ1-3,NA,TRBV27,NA,CASRRGPANTIYF,TGTGCCAGCCGGAGGGGACCCGCAAACACCATATATTTT